This T cell receptor beta chain was documented in a study of T cell repertoires in cytomegalovirus infection (dated by TCRdb to the late 2010s). With respect to the entire study: Alongside well-studied HLA-B-restricted epitopes, the peptide stimulations were aimed at recently identified HLA-C-restricted CMV epitopes, whose presentation resists viral immunomodulation. The HLA type of each donor mattered for the analysis, because public TCR beta signatures pointed to carriage of CMV infection along with the matching HLA type.

TCRdb records Illumina HiSeq 1500 as the sequencer. The raw public reads went through TCRdb reprocessing: fastp at Q25, MiXCR clone calling, in-frame beta chains kept. Each CDR3 protein appears once, grouped with its most common genes and DNA. For this sample the table gives a few hundred thousand distinct CDR3 sequences, of which roughly a third were detected only once. The ten top clones hold 15% to 20% of the sample. As concerns this clonotype: Its cognate antigen has yet to be identified. The record has no base qualities; no much larger clone is one base away.

Paper-wide results and their limitations: The ex vivo response was dominated by HLA-C-restricted CMV-specific TCR beta clonotypes, which also provided the single most frequent clonotype in two of eight donors. Cumulative frequency of public TCR beta family members discriminated carriers of CMV infection plus the relevant HLA type in this cohort and an independent roughly 320-donor cohort.

The CDR1 and CDR2 encoded by the germline V gene (reference sequence) are MNHNY and SVGAGI. Deletion took 2 bases off V and 5 bases off J, with a span of 15 bases between the germline ends. There are 15 amino acids in the CDR3, from cysteine to phenylalanine inclusive. Only the CDR3 DNA is retained, 45 bases long and in frame from the first base. The label giving this sample's treatment or condition can be read as: in vitro stimulation with specific CMV peptide epitopes to enrich CMV-specific T cells. The input for sequencing was cultured PBMCs, taken from culture after CMV antigen stimulation. The receptor was isolated from a human donor in good health (CMV status not recorded). Some clones in this sample may be carry-over from other donors' samples. This chain is built from TRBV6-6 and TRBJ1-1; the D gene remains uncertain. The CDR3 protein: CASSYTRRSNTEAFF. The nucleotide sequence is TGTGCCAGCAGTTACACGAGGCGGTCGAATACTGAAGCTTTCTTT.